This entry features one TCR beta chain sequence. The sample contains more than one DNA sequence encoding this CDR3. The data are from a study of cytomegalovirus exposure and HLA in healthy donors. PCR amplification relied on 60 Vbeta primers (plus 13 Jbeta primers). Profiled with immunoSEQ multiplex PCR; TCRdb holds only in-frame clones, not every one. The sample contains approximately 150,000 clones, approximately 82% of which appear only once. V was clipped by 3 bases and J by 5 bases, with 8 bases between them. This CDR3 is built from 14 residues. Per germline, CDR1 KGHSH and CDR2 LQKENI. The sequence derives from a male donor in good health and CMV-seronegative. Sequencing was performed on PBMCs. The chain links TRBV18 to TRBJ1-6, with a tentative D call TRBD1 (5 bases). CDR3 sequence (DNA): TGTGCCAGCTCACCGGCAGGGAATAATTCACCCCTCCACTTT. Translating it yields CASSPAGNNSPLHF. Combining the CDR3 with reference TRBV18 and TRBJ1-6 gives the whole variable domain NAGVMQNPRHLVRRRGQEARLRCSPMKGHSHVYWYRQLPEEGLKFMVYLQKENIIDESGMPKERFSAEFPKEGPSILRIQQVVRGDSAAYFCASSPAGNNSPLHFGNGTRLTVT.